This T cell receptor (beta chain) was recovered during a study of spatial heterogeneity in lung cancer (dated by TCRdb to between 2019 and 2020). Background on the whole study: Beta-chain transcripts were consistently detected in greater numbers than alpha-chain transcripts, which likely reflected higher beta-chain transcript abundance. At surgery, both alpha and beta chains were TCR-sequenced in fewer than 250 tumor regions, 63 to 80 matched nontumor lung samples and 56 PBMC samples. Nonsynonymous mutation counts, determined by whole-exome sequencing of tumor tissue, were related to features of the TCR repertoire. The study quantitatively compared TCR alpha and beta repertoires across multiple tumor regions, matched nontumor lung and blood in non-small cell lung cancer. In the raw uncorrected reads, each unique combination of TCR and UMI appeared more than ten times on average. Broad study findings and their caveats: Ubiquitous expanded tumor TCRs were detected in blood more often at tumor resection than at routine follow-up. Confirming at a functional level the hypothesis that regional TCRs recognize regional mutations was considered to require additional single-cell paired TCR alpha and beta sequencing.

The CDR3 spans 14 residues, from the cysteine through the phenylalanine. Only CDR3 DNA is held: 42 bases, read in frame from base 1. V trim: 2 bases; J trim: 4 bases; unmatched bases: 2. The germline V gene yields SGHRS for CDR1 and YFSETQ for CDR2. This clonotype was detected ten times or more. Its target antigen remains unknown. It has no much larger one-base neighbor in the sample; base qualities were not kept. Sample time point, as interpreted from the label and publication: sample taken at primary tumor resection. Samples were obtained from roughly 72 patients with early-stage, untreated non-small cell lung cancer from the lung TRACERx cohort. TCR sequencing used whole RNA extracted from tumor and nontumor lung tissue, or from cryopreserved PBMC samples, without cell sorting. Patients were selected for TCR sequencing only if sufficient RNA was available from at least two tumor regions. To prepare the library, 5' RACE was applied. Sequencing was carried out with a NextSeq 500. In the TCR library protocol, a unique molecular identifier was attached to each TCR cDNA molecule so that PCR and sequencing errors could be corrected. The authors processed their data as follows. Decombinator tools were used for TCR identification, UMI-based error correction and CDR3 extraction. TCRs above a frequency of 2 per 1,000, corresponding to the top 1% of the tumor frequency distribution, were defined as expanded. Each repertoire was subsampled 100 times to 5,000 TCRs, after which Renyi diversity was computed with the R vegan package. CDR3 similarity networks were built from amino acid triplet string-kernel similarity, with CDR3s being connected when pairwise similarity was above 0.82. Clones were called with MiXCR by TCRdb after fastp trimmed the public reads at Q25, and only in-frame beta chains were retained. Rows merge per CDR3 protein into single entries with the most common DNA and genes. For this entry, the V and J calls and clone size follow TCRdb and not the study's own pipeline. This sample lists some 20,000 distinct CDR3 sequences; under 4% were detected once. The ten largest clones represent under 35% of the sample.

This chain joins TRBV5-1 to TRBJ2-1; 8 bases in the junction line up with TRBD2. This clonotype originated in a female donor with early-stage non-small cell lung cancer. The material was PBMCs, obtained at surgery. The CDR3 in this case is CASSFASGYNEQFF. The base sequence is TGCGCCAGCAGCTTCGCTAGCGGGTACAATGAGCAGTTCTTC.